Below, 25 T cell receptor beta chains from the same sample are listed, as sequenced in a study of T cells in Graves' hyperthyroidism and ophthalmopathy. The CDR3 regions of TCR beta were amplified from RNA transcripts. HTBI primers drove first-round RT-PCR of the TCR CDR3. TCRdb analysed the multiplex PCR reads with MiXCR anew, one entry per CDR3 protein. Of under 550,000 distinct CDR3 sequences in the sample, nearly 20% are singletons; the top ten hold about 50%. The sequenced sample consisted of blood. The receptors were sampled from a man in his forties with Graves' ophthalmopathy.

At least ten counts were recorded for this clonotype. This CDR3 reads CASSQSLQNTEAFF. The DNA for the CDR3 is TGTGCCAGCAGCCAATCCCTGCAGAACACTGAAGCTTTCTTT. This chain links TRBV3-1 with TRBJ1-1, with D hard to call. This CDR3 is 14 amino acids long. The V end was cut by 2 bases, the J end by 1 base, with 8 bases between. CDR1 and CDR2 from the germline V gene are LGHDT and YNNKEL (reference sequence).

This clonotype was detected many times. CDR3 loop: CASSESVAGKETQYF. DNA for the CDR3: TGTGCCAGCAGTGAATCCGTGGCGGGCAAAGAGACCCAGTACTTC. The genes are TRBV6-1 and TRBJ2-5; possible D gene TRBD2, 5 bases. The V end lost 2 bases, the J end lost 3 bases, and 13 bases lay between the germline ends. Per the germline V gene, CDR1 is MNHNS and CDR2 is SASEGT. This CDR3 has 15 amino acids.

This chain joins TRBV29-1 and TRBJ1-6; TRBD1 aligns across 8 bases. J lost 6 bases, V lost 7 bases, and 5 bases had no gene match. CDR3 size: 13 residues. Germline assignment: CDR1 SQVTM and CDR2 ANQGSEA. The CDR3 DNA reads as TGCAGCGCTCAGGGGGCGAGTAATTCACCCCTCCACTTT. It translates to CSAQGASNSPLHF.

This clonotype was observed a few times. The chain combines TRBV6-2 or TRBV6-3 with TRBJ2-1, with 7 bases matching TRBD2. This CDR3 is built from 16 residues. Germline assignment: CDR1 MNHEY and CDR2 SVGEGT. Trimming removed 4 bases from V and 5 bases from J; junction bases left unmatched: 11. CDR3 coding DNA: TGTGCCAGCAGTTCCCCCGGCGGCGGGAGCCACAATGAGCAGTTCTTC. Translating gives CASSSPGGGSHNEQFF.

This clonotype was counted at least ten times. The rearrangement uses TRBV7-8 and TRBJ2-3, with 8 bases identical to TRBD2. V was clipped by 5 bases and J by 4 bases; unmatched bases: 8. Germline V lookup: CDR1 SGHVS, CDR2 FQNEAQ. The CDR3 has 15 amino acids. CDR3 residues: CASSPTGLGADTQYF. CDR3 nucleotides: TGTGCCAGCAGCCCGACGGGACTAGGGGCAGATACGCAGTATTTT.

The chain employs TRBV6-1 and TRBJ2-5; 8 nucleotides agree with TRBD1. Losses at the gene ends were 6 bases for V and 4 bases for J; bases not matched to a gene: 7. Germline CDR1 and CDR2: MNHNS and SASEGT. This CDR3 region has 14 residues. CDR3 bases: TGTGCCAGCAGCGACAGGGGTTTGGTAGAGACCCAGTACTTC. It is translated as CASSDRGLVETQYF.

Only a few counts were recorded for this clonotype. The chain recombines TRBV18 with TRBJ2-2; D gene ambiguous. V lost 6 bases and J 1 base, leaving 15 bases between the germline ends. CDR1 is KGHSH and CDR2 is LQKENI in the germline V gene. The CDR3 consists of 16 residues. The CDR3 loop is CASSLHGHLNTGELFF. In DNA, the CDR3 is TGTGCCAGCTCTCTACACGGCCATTTGAACACCGGGGAGCTGTTTTTT.

This clonotype was seen a handful of times. The gene calls are TRBV18 and TRBJ2-1; the D is unclear. The CDR3 runs 16 residues. V shed 4 bases and J shed 0 bases, with 13 bases lying between them. Per the germline V gene, CDR1 is KGHSH and CDR2 is LQKENI. For the CDR3, the DNA is TGTGCCAGCTCACGAACTCTTATTAGCTCCTACAATGAGCAGTTCTTC. It translates to CASSRTLISSYNEQFF.

V gene TRBV10-3 combines with J gene TRBJ1-5; the D is unclear. Germline V lookup: CDR1 ENHRY, CDR2 SYGVKD. This CDR3 contains 15 residues. V was clipped by 2 bases and J by 2 bases, with 10 bases between them. The CDR3 coding sequence is TGTGCCATCAGTGAGGACACCCTGGGCAATCAGCCCCAGCATTTT. It yields the protein CAISEDTLGNQPQHF.

The V call is TRBV20-1, the J call TRBJ1-2, with D tentatively TRBD1 (5 bases). V dropped 4 bases and J dropped 2 bases, with 11 bases sitting between them. CDR3 length: 13 amino acids. Germline V gene data show CDR1 as DFQATT and CDR2 as SNEGSKA (reference sequence). CDR3 region: CSATREYNYGYTF. CDR3 DNA: TGCAGTGCTACCAGGGAGTACAACTATGGCTACACCTTC.

The chain combines TRBV5-1 with TRBJ2-1; D unresolved. V lost 0 bases and J 3 bases, leaving 4 bases between the germline ends. The CDR3 is 13 residues long. Germline V CDR1 and CDR2: SGHRS, YFSETQ. As DNA, the CDR3 is TGCGCCAGCAGCTTGGACCACTACAATGAGCAGTTCTTC. Translation gives CASSLDHYNEQFF. Full variable domain (outside the CDR3, taken from reference TRBV5-1 and TRBJ2-1): KAGVTQTPRYLIKTRGQQVTLSCSPISGHRSVSWYQQTPGQGLQFLFEYFSETQRNKGNFPGRFSGRQFSNSRSEMNVSTLELGDSALYLCASSLDHYNEQFFGPGTRLTVL.

The chain links TRBV5-1 to TRBJ2-2; D is ambiguous. Germline V gene sequence: CDR1 SGHRS, CDR2 YFSETQ. The CDR3 runs 15 residues. V was trimmed by 4 bases and J by 7 bases, leaving 17 bases between them. This CDR3 reads CASSSSGPMGGELFF. The CDR3 DNA is TGCGCCAGCAGCAGTTCCGGGCCTATGGGCGGGGAGCTGTTTTTT.

The sample holds many counts of this clonotype. The gene calls are TRBV2 and TRBJ1-1, with a tentative D call TRBD1 (6 bases). The CDR3 loop spans 11 amino acids. Germline-derived CDR1 and CDR2 are SNHLY and FYNNEI. The CDR3 bases are TGTGCGCAGGGCGGGGGGCCGGAAGCTTTCTTT. Residues: CAQGGGPEAFF. The entire variable domain, with the rest obtained from reference TRBV2 and TRBJ1-1, is as follows: EPEVTQTPSHQVTQMGQEVILRCVPISNHLYFYWYRQILGQKVEFLVSFYNNEISEKSEIFDDQFSVERPDGSNFTLKIRSTKLEDSAMYFCAQGGGPEAFFGQGTRLTVV.

The genes are TRBV7-9 and TRBJ1-4; tentatively, D is TRBD1 (5 bases). Germline V gene lookup returns CDR1 SEHNR and CDR2 FQNEAQ (reference sequence). V lost 3 bases and J lost 0, with 8 bases in between. The CDR3 extends over 15 amino acids. CDR3 sequence reads: CASSFGTSTNEKLFF. DNA of the CDR3: TGTGCCAGCAGCTTCGGGACTTCAACTAATGAAAAACTGTTTTTT.

In its sample, this clonotype was seen many times. The V call is TRBV7-2, the J call TRBJ2-5, with 7 bases aligning to TRBD2. The germline gives CDR1 SGHTA, CDR2 FQGNSA. The CDR3 has 16 residues. V lost 2 bases and J lost 2; bases outside the gene matches: 8. The DNA for the CDR3 is TGTGCCAGCAGCTTAAAGCGGGACTGGAGACAAGAGACCCAGTACTTC. Translation: CASSLKRDWRQETQYF.

This clonotype has a single count. The chain joins TRBV11-2 to TRBJ1-5, with D uncertain. V lost 1 base, J lost 0 bases, and 22 bases lay in between. The CDR3 sequence is 20 residues long. Germline V gene sequence: CDR1 SGHAT, CDR2 FQNNGV. CDR3 coding DNA: TGTGCCAGCAGCTTAGTTCCTGCCGAGTCCCATCGCTATAGCAATCAGCCCCAGCATTTT. Encoded protein: CASSLVPAESHRYSNQPQHF.

V usage is TRBV27 and J usage is TRBJ1-4; D is possibly TRBD1 (5 bases). The germline V gene encodes CDR1 MNHEY and CDR2 SMNVEV (reference sequence). This CDR3 comprises 15 residues. With 4 bases removed from V and 2 bases from J, the gap between germline ends came to 11 bases. CDR3 in DNA: TGTGCCAGCAGTTACCTCGGGGGGACTAATGAAAAACTGTTTTTT. It is translated as CASSYLGGTNEKLFF. The full variable domain, its missing parts supplied by reference TRBV27 and TRBJ1-4, is EAQVTQNPRYLITVTGKKLTVTCSQNMNHEYMSWYRQDPGLGLRQIYYSMNVEVTDKGDVPEGYKVSRKEKRNFPLILESPSPNQTSLYFCASSYLGGTNEKLFFGSGTQLSVL.

This clonotype was picked up a small number of times. The rearrangement uses TRBV27 and TRBJ2-7, with unresolved D. The germline gives CDR1 MNHEY, CDR2 SMNVEV (reference sequence). Trimming shortened V by 2 bases and J by 2 bases, and 10 bases separated the two germline ends. The length of the CDR3 is 14 residues. The CDR3 protein is CASSLEYRPYEQYF. In DNA form, the CDR3 reads TGTGCCAGCAGTTTAGAGTACAGACCCTACGAGCAGTACTTC.

V and J are TRBV6-2 or TRBV6-3 and TRBJ1-5; TRBD1 agrees at 7 bases. Germline trimming cut 4 bases from V and 3 bases from J; bases unmatched to any gene: 9. Germline V gene data show CDR1 as MNHEY and CDR2 as SVGEGT. The CDR3 is 16 residues long. As DNA, the CDR3 is TGTGCCAGCAGTTTTCCTTTGGACAGGTCCAATCAGCCCCAGCATTTT. Translating gives CASSFPLDRSNQPQHF.

This clonotype was seen a few times. CDR3 sequence: CASSLEGGDSYGYTF. CDR3 nucleotides: TGCGCCAGCAGCCTCGAAGGCGGGGACTCCTATGGCTACACCTTC. The V call is TRBV4-1, the J call TRBJ1-2; weak D call: TRBD1 (5 bases). Per germline, CDR1 MGHRA and CDR2 YSYEKL. The CDR3 totals 15 residues. Trimming cost V 4 bases and J 4 bases, with 16 bases left between them.

J is TRBJ2-5 and V is TRBV7-9, with unresolved D. Trimming took off 5 bases at V and 0 bases at J, with 10 bases between the two ends. The germline gives CDR1 SEHNR, CDR2 FQNEAQ (reference sequence). This CDR3 comprises 14 residues. CDR3 sequence (DNA): TGTGCCAGCAGCCCACCGCGACACCAAGAGACCCAGTACTTC. It specifies CASSPPRHQETQYF.

The V and J genes are TRBV7-9 and TRBJ2-1, with 10 bases aligning to TRBD2. This CDR3 is built from 18 residues. From germline, CDR1 is SEHNR and CDR2 FQNEAQ (reference sequence). V shed 5 bases and J 6 bases; nucleotides not matched to a gene: 16. The CDR3 region is CASSPLRVRLAGANEQFF. The DNA for the CDR3 is TGTGCCAGCAGCCCCTTGCGGGTTCGTCTAGCGGGAGCCAATGAGCAGTTCTTC.

This clonotype has ten or more counts. The V and J genes are TRBV5-1 and TRBJ2-1; the match to TRBD1 covers 7 bases. V was clipped by 3 bases and J by 4 bases; unmatched bases: 10. Germline CDR1 reads SGHRS; CDR2 reads YFSETQ. The CDR3 sequence is 16 residues long. CDR3 coding DNA: TGCGCCAGCAGCTCCTCCGGGACAGCATATTACAATGAGCAGTTCTTC. Its translation is CASSSSGTAYYNEQFF.

This clonotype occurred a few times. The rearrangement uses TRBV29-1 and TRBJ2-2, with TRBD2 matching over 8 bases. The germline CDR1 and CDR2 sequences are SQVTM and ANQGSEA. The CDR3 spans 14 residues. The J segment lost 7 bases and the V segment lost 4 bases, leaving 8 bases of the junction unmatched. DNA for the CDR3: TGCAGCGTTGGGAAGACGGCGGGAGGCGGGGAGCTGTTTTTT. It specifies CSVGKTAGGGELFF.

In this sample, this clonotype turned up many times. The rearrangement joins TRBV5-1 to TRBJ2-3; a weak D match, TRBD1 (6 bases). Germline V gene data show CDR1 as SGHRS and CDR2 as YFSETQ. The CDR3 extends over 15 amino acids. Trimming left V 2 bases short and J 2 bases short, with 12 bases between. The CDR3 protein is CASSFDRPITDTQYF. The CDR3 coding sequence is TGCGCCAGCAGCTTTGACAGGCCCATCACAGATACGCAGTATTTT.